This T cell receptor (beta chain) derives from a study of CXCR3-negative and CXCR3-positive naive CD8 T cells. Each CD8+ T cell subset was flow-sorted in triplicate. Every sort contained 250,000 to 300,000 cells. CDR3 size: 13 residues. Germline CDR1 and CDR2: MGHRA and YSYEKL. With UMI labels, 5' RACE was used to prepare the TRB cDNA libraries. TCRdb processed the 5' RACE reads again and assigns one entry to each CDR3 protein, with no DNA. Recorded here are some 40,000 distinct CDR3 sequences; the top ten clones represent approximately 14%. Points on this clonotype: Its antigen is still unknown.

Study conclusions and caveats: Memory CD8+ cells showed much lower diversity, while both naive subsets were comparably high.

Sequencing input: memory CD8+ T cells from blood. The V gene is TRBV4-1, the J gene TRBJ2-1; with no DNA, the TCRdb D assignment of TRBD2 cannot be verified. The receptor was isolated from a human donor in good health. Some clones in this sample may be carry-over from other donors' samples. CDR3 in amino acids: CASSQVDSGGLVF.